This T cell receptor (beta chain) was identified during a study of T-cell memory formation after mild COVID-19 listed by TCRdb under 2021. In terms of the full investigation: TCR sequence clusters from the two donors were largely donor specific. Longitudinal TCRalpha and TCRbeta repertoire sequencing tracked T-cell clones expanding and contracting after mild COVID-19 in two donors. The cohort was made up of two young adult volunteers, one female and one male, who were previously healthy.

The CDR3 covers 12 residues, taking in both the cysteine and the phenylalanine. Just CDR3 DNA is preserved here, 36 bases in frame from base 1. V is shortened by 5 bases, J by 3 bases, and the region joining them spans 8 bases. The germline V gene sets CDR1 to SGHTA and CDR2 to FQGNSA. In its sample, this clonotype was seen a few times. What antigen it recognizes has not been identified. Base qualities are not provided; no much larger clone lies one nucleotide away. The data were produced on an Illumina NovaSeq 6000. TCRalpha and TCRbeta cDNA libraries were constructed by 5'RACE with constant-segment primers, with sample barcodes and unique molecular identifiers being introduced. RNA was extracted from every sample with Trizol reagent. The libraries were amplified in two PCR steps, and the second step added a second sample barcode and Illumina TruSeq adapters. Libraries were sequenced on an Illumina NovaSeq with 2 x 150 bp paired-end reads. Under the source paper's analysis protocol: The reads were demultiplexed and collapsed into UMI-guided consensus sequences using migec v1.2.7. Using mixcr v2.1.11, UMI consensuses were aligned to TRA and TRB V and J templates and then assembled into clonotypes. Clonotypes were classified as expanded or contracted when called significant by both edgeR and NoisET, with noise models trained on biological replicates. For edgeR calls, the cutoffs were a false discovery rate-adjusted p below 0.01 and a log2 fold-change threshold of 1. As an exploratory analysis of dynamics, max-normalized trajectories of the 1000 most abundant clonotypes were examined with PCA combined with hierarchical clustering. Separately sequenced CD4+ and CD8+ repertoires were used to assign the CD4 or CD8 phenotype of responding clones. The public reads were reanalyzed by TCRdb: fastp trimming at Q25, MiXCR alignment, in-frame beta chains only. Rows matching on CDR3 protein sequence are summarized as one entry with the most common DNA and genes. TCRdb's processing, not the authors' own work, is the source of the V and J calls. For this sample there are roughly 600,000 distinct CDR3 sequences; roughly 18% appear just once. The top ten hold around 12% of the sample.

Ficoll-Paque density gradient centrifugation was used to isolate PBMCs. Results and caveats for the whole study, not just this receptor: Clones that contracted from day 15 to 85 showed balanced CD4/CD8 phenotypes, whereas a second wave of clones that expanded from day 15 to 37 leaned towards CD4+. The detection of some responding clones in pre-infection memory suggests that pre-existing cross-reactive memory T cells joined the SARS-CoV-2 response. Contracting CD4+ clones turned up mainly in the CM and EM memory subsets, whereas EMRA was where CD8+ clones were enriched. Only a couple of mild cases were covered in the study, and larger cohorts including severe cases with pre-infection samples were considered necessary. SARS-CoV-2 specificity was not confirmed for the second-wave clones peaking on day 37.

The TCR comes from an adult woman who had mild COVID-19 (a few samples of this study predate the infection). The sample titles of this study are shuffled in the database, so cell type and time point are left out; the donor was told from shared clones. The V gene is TRBV7-2 and the J gene is TRBJ2-7, with the D gene uncertain. The sequencing input was PBMCs or a T cell subset sorted from them (not recorded which). In nucleotide form, the sequence is TGTGCCAGCAGCGCGGCTTACTACGAGCAGTACTTC. The resulting protein is CASSAAYYEQYF.